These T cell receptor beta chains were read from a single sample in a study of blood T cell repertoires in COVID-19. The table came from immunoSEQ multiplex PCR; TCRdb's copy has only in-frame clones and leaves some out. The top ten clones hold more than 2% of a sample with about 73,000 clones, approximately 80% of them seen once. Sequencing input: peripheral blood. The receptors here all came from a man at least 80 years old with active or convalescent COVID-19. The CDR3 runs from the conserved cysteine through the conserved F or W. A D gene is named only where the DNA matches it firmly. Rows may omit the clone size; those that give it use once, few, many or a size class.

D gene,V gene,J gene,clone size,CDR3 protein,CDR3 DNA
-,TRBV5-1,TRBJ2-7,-,CASSLGGSQEYEQYF,TGCGCCAGCAGCTTGGGAGGTAGCCAAGAGTACGAGCAGTACTTC
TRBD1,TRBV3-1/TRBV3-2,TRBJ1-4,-,CASSQRGTENEKLFF,TGTGCCAGCAGCCAAAGGGGGACAGAAAATGAAAAACTGTTTTTT
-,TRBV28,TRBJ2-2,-,CASSLAGAGNTGELFF,TGTGCCAGCAGTTTAGCAGGAGCGGGGAACACCGGGGAGCTGTTTTTT
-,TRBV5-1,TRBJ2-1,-,CASSLQGNEQFF,TGCGCCAGCAGCCTACAGGGAAATGAGCAGTTCTTC
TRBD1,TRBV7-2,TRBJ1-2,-,CASSLPSGTGLNYGYTF,TGTGCCAGCAGCTTACCCTCCGGGACAGGCTTAAACTATGGCTACACCTTC
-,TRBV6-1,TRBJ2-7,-,CASSEYRAKNEQYF,TGTGCCAGCAGTGAGTACAGGGCAAAAAACGAGCAGTACTTC
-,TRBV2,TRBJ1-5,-,CASRRDISNQPQHF,TGTGCCAGCAGGAGGGACATTAGCAATCAGCCCCAGCATTTT
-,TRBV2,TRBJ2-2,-,CASSEARGPGELFF,TGTGCCAGCAGTGAAGCAAGAGGGCCCGGGGAGCTGTTTTTT
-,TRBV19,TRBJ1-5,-,CASSFSSFQPQHF,TGTGCCAGTAGTTTCTCCAGTTTTCAGCCCCAGCATTTT
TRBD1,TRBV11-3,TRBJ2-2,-,CASSLRTGGPTGELFF,TGTGCCAGCAGCCTTAGGACAGGGGGTCCCACCGGGGAGCTGTTTTTT
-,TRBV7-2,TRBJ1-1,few,CASSYQQEAFF,TGTGCCAGCAGCTACCAACAGGAAGCTTTCTTT
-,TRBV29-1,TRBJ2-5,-,CSTLGGPGETQYF,TGCAGCACCCTGGGGGGGCCGGGGGAGACCCAGTACTTC
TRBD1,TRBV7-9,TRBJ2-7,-,CASSIAGTALYEQYF,TGTGCCAGCAGCATTGCCGGGACAGCGCTGTACGAGCAGTACTTC
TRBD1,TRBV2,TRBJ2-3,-,CASSRQGGTDTQYF,TGTGCCAGCAGCAGACAGGGTGGTACAGATACGCAGTATTTT
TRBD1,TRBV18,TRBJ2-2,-,CASSPYRQGSAGELFF,TGTGCCAGCTCACCATACCGACAGGGGTCGGCCGGGGAGCTGTTTTTT
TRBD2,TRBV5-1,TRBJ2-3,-,CASSLGSGSKDTQYF,TGCGCCAGCAGCTTGGGGAGCGGGAGTAAAGATACGCAGTATTTT
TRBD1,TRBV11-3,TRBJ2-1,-,CASSNPTGGLRNEQFF,TGTGCCAGCAGCAACCCAACAGGGGGACTTCGAAATGAGCAGTTCTTC
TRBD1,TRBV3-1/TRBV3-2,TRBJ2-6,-,CASSHGHIFGQARSGANVLTF,TGTGCCAGCAGCCATGGACACATATTCGGACAGGCTCGCTCTGGGGCCAACGTCCTGACTTTC
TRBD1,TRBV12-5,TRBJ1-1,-,CASGAGTGYPEAFF,TGTGCTAGTGGGGCCGGGACAGGGTATCCTGAAGCTTTCTTT
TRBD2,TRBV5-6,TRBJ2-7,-,CASSFGRAYEQYF,TGTGCCAGCAGTTTCGGGAGGGCCTACGAGCAGTACTTC
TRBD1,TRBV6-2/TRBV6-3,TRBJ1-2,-,CASNPGTEYGYTF,TGTGCCAGCAACCCCGGGACAGAATATGGCTACACCTTC
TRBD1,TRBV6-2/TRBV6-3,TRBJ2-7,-,CASSDRGREQYF,TGTGCCAGCAGCGACAGGGGCCGCGAGCAGTACTTC
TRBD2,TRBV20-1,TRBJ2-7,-,CSASRTPGGEQYF,TGCAGTGCTAGTCGTACACCCGGGGGGGAGCAGTACTTC
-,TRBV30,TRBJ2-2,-,CAWRAGWNTGELFF,TGTGCCTGGAGGGCAGGGTGGAACACCGGGGAGCTGTTTTTT
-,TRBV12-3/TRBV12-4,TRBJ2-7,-,CASSLGLRYEQYF,TGTGCCAGCAGTTTAGGTCTAAGATACGAGCAGTACTTC
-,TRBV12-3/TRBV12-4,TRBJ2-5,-,CASSLEGGTQYF,TGTGCCAGCAGTTTAGAAGGGGGGACCCAGTACTTC
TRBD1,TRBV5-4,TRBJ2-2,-,CASSLDRSTGELFF,TGTGCCAGCAGCCTGGACAGGAGCACCGGGGAGCTGTTTTTT
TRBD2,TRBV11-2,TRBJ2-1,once,CASSRRGLAENEQFF,TGTGCCAGCAGCCGAAGAGGACTAGCGGAAAATGAGCAGTTCTTC
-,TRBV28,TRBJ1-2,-,CASSFTGNYGYTF,TGTGCCAGCAGTTTTACAGGGAACTATGGCTACACCTTC
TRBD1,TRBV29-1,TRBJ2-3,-,CSVDARDRGRIDTQYF,TGCAGCGTTGACGCCCGCGACAGGGGGCGGATAGATACGCAGTATTTT
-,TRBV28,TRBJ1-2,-,CASSTQNYGYTF,TGTGCCAGCAGTACACAGAACTATGGCTACACCTTC
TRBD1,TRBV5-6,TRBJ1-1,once,CASNKGATEAFF,TGTGCCAGCAACAAGGGGGCCACTGAAGCTTTCTTT
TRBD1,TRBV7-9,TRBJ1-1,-,CASSPNRGPGVNTEAFF,TGTGCCAGCAGCCCGAACAGGGGCCCCGGTGTGAACACTGAAGCTTTCTTT
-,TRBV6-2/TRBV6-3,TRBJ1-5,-,CASSQTDSRLYQPQHF,TGTGCCAGCAGTCAGACGGACAGCAGATTATATCAGCCCCAGCATTTT
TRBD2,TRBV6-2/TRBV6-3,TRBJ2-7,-,CASSLSGRFYEQYF,TGTGCCAGCAGTTTAAGCGGGAGGTTCTACGAGCAGTACTTC
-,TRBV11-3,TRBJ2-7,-,CASSYGGGSGYEQYF,TGTGCCAGCAGTTACGGAGGGGGCTCGGGCTACGAGCAGTACTTC
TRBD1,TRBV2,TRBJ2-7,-,CASSRQGYEQYF,TGTGCCAGCAGCAGACAGGGCTACGAGCAGTACTTC
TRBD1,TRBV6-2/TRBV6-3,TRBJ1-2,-,CASSGTGKGGYTF,TGTGCCAGCAGTGGGACAGGGAAGGGTGGCTACACCTTC
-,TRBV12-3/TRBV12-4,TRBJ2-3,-,CASSLSTDTQYF,TGTGCCAGCAGTCTCAGCACAGATACGCAGTATTTT
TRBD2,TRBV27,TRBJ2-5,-,CASSPGTTNQETQYF,TGTGCCAGCAGCCCCGGGACTACGAACCAAGAGACCCAGTACTTC
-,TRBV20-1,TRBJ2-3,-,CSASREAGTDTQYF,TGCAGTGCTAGTAGGGAGGCCGGCACAGATACGCAGTATTTT
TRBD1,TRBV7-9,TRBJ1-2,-,CASSLAGGQGYTF,TGTGCCAGCAGCTTAGCAGGGGGCCAGGGCTACACCTTC
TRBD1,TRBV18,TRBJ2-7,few,CASSRTGTGVYEQYF,TGTGCCAGCTCACGGACCGGGACAGGGGTATACGAGCAGTACTTC
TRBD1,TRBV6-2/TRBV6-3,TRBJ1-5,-,CASSKDRGNQPQHF,TGTGCCAGCAGCAAGGACAGGGGCAATCAGCCCCAGCATTTT
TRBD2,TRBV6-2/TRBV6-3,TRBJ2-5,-,CASSSRGGPWETQYF,TGTGCCAGCAGCTCCCGCGGGGGGCCATGGGAGACCCAGTACTTC